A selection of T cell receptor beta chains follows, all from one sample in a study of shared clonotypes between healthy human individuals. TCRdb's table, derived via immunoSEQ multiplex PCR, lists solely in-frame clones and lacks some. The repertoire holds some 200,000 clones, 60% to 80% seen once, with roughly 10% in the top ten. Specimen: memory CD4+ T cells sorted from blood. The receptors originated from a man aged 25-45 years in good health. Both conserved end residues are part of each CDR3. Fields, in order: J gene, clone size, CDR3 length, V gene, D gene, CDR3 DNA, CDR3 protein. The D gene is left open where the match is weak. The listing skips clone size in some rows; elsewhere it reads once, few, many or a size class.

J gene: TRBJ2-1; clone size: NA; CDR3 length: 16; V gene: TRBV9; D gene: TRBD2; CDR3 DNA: TGTGCCAGCAGCGTACTCGGCAGCGGGAGGGTCAATGAGCAGTTCTTC; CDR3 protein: CASSVLGSGRVNEQFF
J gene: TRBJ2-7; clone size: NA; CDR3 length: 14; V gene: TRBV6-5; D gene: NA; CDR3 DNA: TGTGCCAGCAGTTCCGGTACATGGTCCTACGAGCAGTACTTC; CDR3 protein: CASSSGTWSYEQYF
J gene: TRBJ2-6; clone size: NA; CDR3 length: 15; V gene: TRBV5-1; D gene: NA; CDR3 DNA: TGCGCCAGCAGTACACTGAGCTCTGGGGCCAACGTCCTGACTTTC; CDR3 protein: CASSTLSSGANVLTF
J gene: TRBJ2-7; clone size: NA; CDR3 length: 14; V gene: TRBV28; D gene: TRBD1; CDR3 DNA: TGTGCCAGCAGCCGCGCAGGGGGCTATTACGAGCAGTACTTC; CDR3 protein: CASSRAGGYYEQYF
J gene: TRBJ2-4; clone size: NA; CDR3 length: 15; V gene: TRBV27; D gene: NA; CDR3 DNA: TGTGCCAGCAGCTCAACAGGGATTCGAAAAAACATTCAGTACTTC; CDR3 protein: CASSSTGIRKNIQYF
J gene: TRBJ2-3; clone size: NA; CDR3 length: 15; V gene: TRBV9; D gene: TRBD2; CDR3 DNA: TGTGCCAGCAGCCCCGTCGCGGGGGGCACAGATACGCAGTATTTT; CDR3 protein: CASSPVAGGTDTQYF
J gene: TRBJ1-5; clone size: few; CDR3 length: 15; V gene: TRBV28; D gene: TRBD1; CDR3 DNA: TGTGCCAGCAGAGACTGGACAGGGGGCCTGCAGCCCCAGCATTTT; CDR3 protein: CASRDWTGGLQPQHF
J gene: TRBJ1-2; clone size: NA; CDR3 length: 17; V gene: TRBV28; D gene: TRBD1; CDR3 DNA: TGTGCCAGCAGTGCGGACGTACACAGGGGCGCCGTCTATGGCTACACCTTC; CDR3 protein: CASSADVHRGAVYGYTF
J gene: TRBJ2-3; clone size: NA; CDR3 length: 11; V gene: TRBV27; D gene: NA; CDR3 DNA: TGTGCCAGCAGTTTGGACGGGTCAGAGTATTTT; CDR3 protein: CASSLDGSEYF
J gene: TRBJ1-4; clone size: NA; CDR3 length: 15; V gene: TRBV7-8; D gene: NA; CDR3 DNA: TGTGCCAGCAGCTCCGGGGGGCTCGCTAATGAAAAACTGTTTTTT; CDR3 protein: CASSSGGLANEKLFF
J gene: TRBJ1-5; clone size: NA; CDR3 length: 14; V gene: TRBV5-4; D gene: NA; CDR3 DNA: TGTGCCAGCAGCCTACAGAATAGCAATCAGCCCCAGCATTTT; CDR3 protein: CASSLQNSNQPQHF
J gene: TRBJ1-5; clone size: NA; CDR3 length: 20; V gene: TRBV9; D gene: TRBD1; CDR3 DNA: TGTGCCAGCAGCGTAGCCTACCGTCCGACAGGGGAATTTCGGAATCAGCCCCAGCATTTT; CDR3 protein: CASSVAYRPTGEFRNQPQHF
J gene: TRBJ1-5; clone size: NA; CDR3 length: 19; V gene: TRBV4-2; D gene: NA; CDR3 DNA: TGTGCCAGCAGCCAAGATCCCCGAGGCCACGCCGGGGGCAATCAGCCCCAGCATTTT; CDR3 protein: CASSQDPRGHAGGNQPQHF
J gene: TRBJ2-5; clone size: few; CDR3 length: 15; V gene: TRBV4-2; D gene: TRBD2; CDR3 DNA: TGTGCCAGCAGCCAAAAGGCGGGAGGGGAGGAGACCCAGTACTTC; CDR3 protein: CASSQKAGGEETQYF
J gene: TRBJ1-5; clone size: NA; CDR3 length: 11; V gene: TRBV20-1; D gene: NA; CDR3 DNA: TGCAGTGCTAGGGGCAATCAGCCCCAGCATTTT; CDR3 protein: CSARGNQPQHF
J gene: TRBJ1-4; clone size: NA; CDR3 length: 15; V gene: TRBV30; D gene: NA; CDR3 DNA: TGTGCCTGGAGTGCTTGGGCCGGGGGGAATGAAAAACTGTTTTTT; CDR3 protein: CAWSAWAGGNEKLFF
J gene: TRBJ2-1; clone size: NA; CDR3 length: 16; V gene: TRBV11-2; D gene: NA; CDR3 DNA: TGTGCCAGCACCCTATCAAGGGGCGGTTCCTACAATGAGCAGTTCTTC; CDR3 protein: CASTLSRGGSYNEQFF
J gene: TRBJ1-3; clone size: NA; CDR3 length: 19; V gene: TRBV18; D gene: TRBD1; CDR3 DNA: TGTGCCAGCTCACCAACACAAACTCGAGGACAGGCCTCTGGAAACACCATATATTTT; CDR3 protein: CASSPTQTRGQASGNTIYF
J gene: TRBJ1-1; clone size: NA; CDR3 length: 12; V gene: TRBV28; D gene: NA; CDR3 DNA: TGTGCCAGCAGTTCAGCGAACACTGAAGCTTTCTTT; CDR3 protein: CASSSANTEAFF
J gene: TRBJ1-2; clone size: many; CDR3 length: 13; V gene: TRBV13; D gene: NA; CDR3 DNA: TGTGCCAGCAGCTTAGTGGGGGTTAACGGCTACACCTTC; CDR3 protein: CASSLVGVNGYTF
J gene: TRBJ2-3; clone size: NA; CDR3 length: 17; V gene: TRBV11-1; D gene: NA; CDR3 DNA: TGTGCCAGTAGCTTATCGCCAGGGGGCGGGAGTGTGAATACGCAGTATTTT; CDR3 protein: CASSLSPGGGSVNTQYF
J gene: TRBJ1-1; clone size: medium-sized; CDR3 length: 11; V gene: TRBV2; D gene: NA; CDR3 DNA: TGTGCCAGCAGTTATGACGGTGAAGCTTTCTTT; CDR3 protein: CASSYDGEAFF
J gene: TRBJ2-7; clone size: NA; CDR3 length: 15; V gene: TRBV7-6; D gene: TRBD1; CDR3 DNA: TGTGCCAGCAGCTTAGGGGGGACAGGGCTTCGCGAGCAGTACTTC; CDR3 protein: CASSLGGTGLREQYF
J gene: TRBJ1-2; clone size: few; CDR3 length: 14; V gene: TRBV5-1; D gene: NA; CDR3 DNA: TGCGCCAGCAGCTTGGGAACGCCAGGGGTCGGCTACACCTTC; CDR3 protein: CASSLGTPGVGYTF
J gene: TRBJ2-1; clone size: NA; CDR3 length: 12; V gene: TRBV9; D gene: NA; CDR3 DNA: TGTGCCAGCAGCGTAGGACAGAATGAGCAGTTCTTC; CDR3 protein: CASSVGQNEQFF
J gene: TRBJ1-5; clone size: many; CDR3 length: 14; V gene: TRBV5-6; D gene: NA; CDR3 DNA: TGTGCCAGCAGCTGGAGGGAGGTTTATCAGCCCCAGCATTTT; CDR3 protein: CASSWREVYQPQHF
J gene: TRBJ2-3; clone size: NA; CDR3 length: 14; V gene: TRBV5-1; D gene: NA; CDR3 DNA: TGCGCCAGCAGCTTTCTAGTAATGACAGATACGCAGTATTTT; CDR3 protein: CASSFLVMTDTQYF
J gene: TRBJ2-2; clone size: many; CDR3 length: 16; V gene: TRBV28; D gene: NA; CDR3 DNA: TGTGCCAGCAGTTTTGAGGCTGGGGCGAACACCGGGGAGCTGTTTTTT; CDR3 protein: CASSFEAGANTGELFF
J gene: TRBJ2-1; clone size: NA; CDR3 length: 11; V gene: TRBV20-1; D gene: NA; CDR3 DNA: TGCAGTGCGGTGGATTACAATGAGCAGTTCTTC; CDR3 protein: CSAVDYNEQFF
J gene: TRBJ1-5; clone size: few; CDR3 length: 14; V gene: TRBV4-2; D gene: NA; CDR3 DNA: TGTGCCAGCAGCCAAGATGGCGGGGCCCAGCCCCAGCATTTT; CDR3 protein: CASSQDGGAQPQHF
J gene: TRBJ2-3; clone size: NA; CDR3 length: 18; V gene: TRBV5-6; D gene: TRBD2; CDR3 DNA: TGTGCCAGCAGTTTTTCGACTAGCGGGGGAACTAGCACAGATACGCAGTATTTT; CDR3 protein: CASSFSTSGGTSTDTQYF
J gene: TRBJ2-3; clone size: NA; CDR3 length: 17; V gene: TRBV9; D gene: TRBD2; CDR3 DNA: TGTGCCAGCAGCGTAGAGGGACTAGCGGGAGGGTCAGATACGCAGTATTTT; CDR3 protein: CASSVEGLAGGSDTQYF
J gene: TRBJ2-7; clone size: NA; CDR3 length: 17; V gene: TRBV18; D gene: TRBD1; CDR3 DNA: TGTGCCAGCTCACCACTGACCCCGGGACAGGGGACATACGAGCAGTACTTC; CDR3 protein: CASSPLTPGQGTYEQYF
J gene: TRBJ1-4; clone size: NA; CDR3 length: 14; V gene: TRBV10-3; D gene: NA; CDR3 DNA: TGTGCCATCAGCGATCCCCGGGGTAATGAAAAACTGTTTTTT; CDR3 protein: CAISDPRGNEKLFF
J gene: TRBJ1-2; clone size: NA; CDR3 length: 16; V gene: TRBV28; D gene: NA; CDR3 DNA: TGTGCCAGCAGTTTTCATGGGGGGCAATTTCACTATGGCTACACCTTC; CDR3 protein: CASSFHGGQFHYGYTF
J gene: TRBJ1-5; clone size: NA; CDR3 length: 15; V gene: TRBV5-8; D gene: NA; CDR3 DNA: TGTGCCAGCAGAACGTTTGGAGGGATTTACCAGCCCCAGCATTTT; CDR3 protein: CASRTFGGIYQPQHF
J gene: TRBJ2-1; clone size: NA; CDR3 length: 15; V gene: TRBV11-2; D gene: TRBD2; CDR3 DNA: TGTGCCAGCAGCCCACTAGCGGGCGACCTCAATGAGCAGTTCTTC; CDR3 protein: CASSPLAGDLNEQFF
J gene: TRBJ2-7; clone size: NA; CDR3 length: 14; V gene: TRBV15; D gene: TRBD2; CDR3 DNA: TGTGCCACCAGCATTAGGACTAGCGGGAGCGAGCAGTACTTC; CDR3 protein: CATSIRTSGSEQYF
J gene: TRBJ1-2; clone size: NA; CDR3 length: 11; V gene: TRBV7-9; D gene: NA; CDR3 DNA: TGTGCCAGCAGCTTAGAGGTTGGCTACACCTTC; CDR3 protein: CASSLEVGYTF
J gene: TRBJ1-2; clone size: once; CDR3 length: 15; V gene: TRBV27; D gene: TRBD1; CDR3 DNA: TGTGCCAGCAGTTGGGGACAGTTTCCTTCATATGGCTACACCTTC; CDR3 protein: CASSWGQFPSYGYTF
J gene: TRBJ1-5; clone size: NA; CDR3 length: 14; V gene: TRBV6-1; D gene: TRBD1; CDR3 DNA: TGTGCCAGCAGCGGACAGGGTCGGAATCAGCCCCAGCATTTT; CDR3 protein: CASSGQGRNQPQHF
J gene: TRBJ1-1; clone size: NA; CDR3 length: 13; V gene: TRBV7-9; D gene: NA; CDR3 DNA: TGTGCCTGCTCGGGGCAGGGCGGGACTGAAGCTTTCTTT; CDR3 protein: CACSGQGGTEAFF
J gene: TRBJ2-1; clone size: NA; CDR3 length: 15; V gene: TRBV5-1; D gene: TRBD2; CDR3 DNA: TGCGCCAGCAGCTTGGAAGTAGCGGGAAAGAGTGAGCAGTTCTTC; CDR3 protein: CASSLEVAGKSEQFF
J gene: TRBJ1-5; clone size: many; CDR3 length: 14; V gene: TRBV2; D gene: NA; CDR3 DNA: TGTGCCAGCAGTGGGGCTACTAGCAATCAGCCCCAGCATTTT; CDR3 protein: CASSGATSNQPQHF
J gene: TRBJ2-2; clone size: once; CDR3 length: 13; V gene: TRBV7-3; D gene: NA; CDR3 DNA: TGTGCCAGCAGCTCCGGTATGGGCGGGGAGCTGTTTTTT; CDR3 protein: CASSSGMGGELFF